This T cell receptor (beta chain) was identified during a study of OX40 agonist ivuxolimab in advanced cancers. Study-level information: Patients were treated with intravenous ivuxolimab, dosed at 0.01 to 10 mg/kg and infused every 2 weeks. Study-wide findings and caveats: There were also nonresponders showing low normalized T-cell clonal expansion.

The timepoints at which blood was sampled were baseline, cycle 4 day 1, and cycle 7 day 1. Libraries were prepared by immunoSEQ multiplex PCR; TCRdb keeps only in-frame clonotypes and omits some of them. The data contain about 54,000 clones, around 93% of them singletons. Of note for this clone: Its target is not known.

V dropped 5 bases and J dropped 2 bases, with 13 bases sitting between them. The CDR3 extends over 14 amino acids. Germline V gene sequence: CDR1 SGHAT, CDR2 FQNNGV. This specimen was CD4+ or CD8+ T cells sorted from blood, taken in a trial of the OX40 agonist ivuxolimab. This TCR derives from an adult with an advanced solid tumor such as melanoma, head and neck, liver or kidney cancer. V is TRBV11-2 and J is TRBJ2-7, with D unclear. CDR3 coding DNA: TGTGCCAGCAGCCTGATTACAGAGACCTACGAGCAGTACTTC. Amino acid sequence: CASSLITETYEQYF. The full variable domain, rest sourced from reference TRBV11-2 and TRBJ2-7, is EAGVAQSPRYKIIEKRQSVAFWCNPISGHATLYWYQQILGQGPKLLIQFQNNGVVDDSQLPKDRFSAERLKGVDSTLKIQPAKLEDSAVYLCASSLITETYEQYFGPGTRLTVT.